This TCR beta chain was documented in a study of beta chain features in type 1 diabetes (dated by TCRdb to the late 2010s). At the level of the whole study: Mean age, gender distribution, total cell number and subset yield did not differ between patients and healthy donors. A total of roughly 98,000,000 sorted cells were examined across all samples, and a strong correlation was observed between cell number per subset and RNA yield. In the study, recently diagnosed type 1 diabetes patients and matched healthy donors were compared on the TCRB repertoires of their sorted circulating CD4+ T cell subsets. Naive and central memory subsets were obtained from all 30 or so donors, but regulatory and stem cell-like memory subsets were isolated from only 8 patients and roughly 8 healthy donors. What the work shows at the level of the full study, not this receptor alone: Sequencing cDNA rather than genomic DNA could over-represent highly expressing activated cells, although activation and CD3 levels did not differ between groups. Patients with type 1 diabetes made fewer insertions and deleted more nucleotides at VDJ recombination sites, implying thymic rearrangement abnormalities. Type 1 diabetes patients showed a moderate but significant shortening of TCRB CDR3 length in all four CD4+ subsets. Naive, central memory and regulatory TCRB repertoires appeared to be more similar among patients than among healthy donors. Only small numbers of individuals were included in the HLA sub-analyses, which left unresolved whether HLA type had any influence on TCRB rearrangement. PCR may preferentially amplify shorter templates, but because patient and control samples were amplified and corrected together, any resulting skew would affect both groups equally.

The High Capacity cDNA Reverse Transcription Kit was used to reverse transcribe all of the isolated RNA, meaning that expressed TCRB transcripts were what got sequenced. Deep immunoSEQ sequencing was performed on naive, central memory and regulatory T cell samples, with an average of roughly 3.3 million total reads per sample. Sorted cells were lysed in RLT buffer, and RNA was extracted using DNase-treated RNeasy Micro or Mini kits according to cell number. To prevent cross-contamination, every cell subset was processed on its own, while patient and healthy donor samples were processed together. Using the immunoSEQ multiplex PCR, TCRB sequences were amplified from cDNA into 87-bp fragments spanning the CDR3 region. Amplicons were sequenced on the Illumina HiSeq platform. The paper's processing steps were these. Synthetic template baselines were used to correct PCR bias computationally, reads within Hamming distance 2 were collapsed, and singletons that could not be merged were discarded. By aligning reads against IMGT, V, D and J genes, CDR3 length, and insertions or deletions at six rearrangement sites were assigned. Within each subset, clonotype counts were normalized to sorted cell number, after which true diversity and Gini coefficients were computed with the tcR R package. Repertoire sharing was quantified using the overlap coefficient calculated on TCRB nucleotide sequences. This is the immuneACCESS table as TCRdb keeps it, with only in-frame sequences that have V and J called. A part of the clones is gone; compared with another copy, unresolved V genes explain less than half, and the rest is unexplained. V, J and clone size derive from that table, while D and trimming were established from the DNA sequence. Within this sample are 150,000 or so clones, with approximately 8.4% of them counted one time only. Clones ranked in the top ten supply approximately 2.3% of the sample.

V lost 0 bases and J lost 4 bases, and the count of bases not matched to a germline gene is 6. The CDR3 holds 15 amino acids from the cysteine to the phenylalanine. Only CDR3 DNA is held: 45 bases, read in frame from base 1. The germline V gene (reference sequence) yields GTSNPN for CDR1 and SVGIG for CDR2. This clone was detected only a few times. Its antigen is not yet known. Base quality data are lacking; no much larger clone is found one base away. Each donor gave one peripheral blood draw, averaging approximately 110 mL, which was collected into heparinised tubes. Using a panel that included CD45RO, CCR7, CD25, CD127, CD95 and CD27, naive, central memory, regulatory and stem cell-like memory CD4+ T cells were sorted on a BD FACSAria II. Every sorted population had a purity above 95%. PBMCs were isolated right away by Lymphoprep density gradient centrifugation and were stained directly, without culture. Samples were stained and sorted in pairs, with one healthy donor and one patient per experiment, so that batch effects were minimized.

This receptor was identified in a woman between 18 and 29 years old in good health. Sequenced input: central memory CD4+ T cells from blood. The rearrangement combines TRBV30 with TRBJ2-3; the junction holds 8 bases that match TRBD2. The DNA sequence reads TGTGCCTGGAGTGTGGGTAGCGGGACGGCAGATACGCAGTATTTT. Translated, this is CAWSVGSGTADTQYF.